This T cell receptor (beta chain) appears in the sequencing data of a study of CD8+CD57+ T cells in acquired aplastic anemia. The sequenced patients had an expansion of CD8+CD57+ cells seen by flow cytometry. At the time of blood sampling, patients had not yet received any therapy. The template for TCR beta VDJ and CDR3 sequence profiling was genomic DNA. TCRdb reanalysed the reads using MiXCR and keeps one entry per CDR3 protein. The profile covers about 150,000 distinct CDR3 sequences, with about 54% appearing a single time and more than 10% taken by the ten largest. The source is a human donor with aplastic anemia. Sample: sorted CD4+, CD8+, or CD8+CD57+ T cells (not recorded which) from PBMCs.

The chain's CDR3 is CSVEAPGAGYTF. Here the CDR3 DNA reads TGCAGCGTTGAAGCCCCAGGGGCTGGCTACACCTTC. The chain has TRBV29-1 and TRBJ1-2; tentative D call: TRBD1 (6 bases). Trimming cost V 1 base and J 7 bases, with 10 bases left between them. Germline CDR1 reads SQVTM; CDR2 reads ANQGSEA. The CDR3 contains 12 residues.